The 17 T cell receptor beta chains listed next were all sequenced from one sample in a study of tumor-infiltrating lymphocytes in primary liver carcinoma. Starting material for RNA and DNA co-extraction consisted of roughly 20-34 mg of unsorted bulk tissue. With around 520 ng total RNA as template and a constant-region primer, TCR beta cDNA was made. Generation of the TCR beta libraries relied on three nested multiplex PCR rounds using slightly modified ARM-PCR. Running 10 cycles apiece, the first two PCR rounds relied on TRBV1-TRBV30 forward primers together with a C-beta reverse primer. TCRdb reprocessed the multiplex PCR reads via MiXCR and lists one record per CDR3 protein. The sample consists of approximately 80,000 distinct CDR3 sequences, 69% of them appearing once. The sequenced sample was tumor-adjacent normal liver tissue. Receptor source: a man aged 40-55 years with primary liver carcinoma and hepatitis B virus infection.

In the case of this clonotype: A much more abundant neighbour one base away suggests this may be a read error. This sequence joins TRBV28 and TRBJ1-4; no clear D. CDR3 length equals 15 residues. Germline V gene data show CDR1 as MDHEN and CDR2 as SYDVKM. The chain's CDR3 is CASGVGQATNEILFF. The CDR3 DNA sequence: TGTGCCAGCGGGGTTGGGCAAGCAACTAATGAAATACTGTTTTTT.

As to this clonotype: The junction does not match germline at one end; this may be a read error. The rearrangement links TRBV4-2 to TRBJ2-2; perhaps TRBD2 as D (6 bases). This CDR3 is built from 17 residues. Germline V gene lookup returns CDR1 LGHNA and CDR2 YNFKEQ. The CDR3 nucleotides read TGTGCCAGCAGCCAAGATCTTGAGACTGTGAACACCGGGGGGCTGTTTTTT. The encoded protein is CASSQDLETVNTGGLFF.

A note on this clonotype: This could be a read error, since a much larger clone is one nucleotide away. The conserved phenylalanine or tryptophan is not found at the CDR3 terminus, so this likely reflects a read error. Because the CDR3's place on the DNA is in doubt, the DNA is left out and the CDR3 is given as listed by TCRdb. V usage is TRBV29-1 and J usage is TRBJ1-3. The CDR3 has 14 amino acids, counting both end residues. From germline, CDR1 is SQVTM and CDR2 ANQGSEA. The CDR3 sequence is CSVERAGTGNTVYL.

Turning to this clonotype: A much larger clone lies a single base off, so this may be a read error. CDR3 nucleotide sequence: TGCGCCAGCAGTGGGTCCCTTGGCGAGCAGTACTTC. Translated, it gives CASSGSLGEQYF. This chain joins TRBV10-1 and TRBJ2-7; D gene unclear. The CDR3 contains 12 residues. V lost 4 bases and J 6 bases, leaving 10 bases between the germline ends. Germline lookup yields CDR1 WNHNN and CDR2 SYGVQD (reference sequence).

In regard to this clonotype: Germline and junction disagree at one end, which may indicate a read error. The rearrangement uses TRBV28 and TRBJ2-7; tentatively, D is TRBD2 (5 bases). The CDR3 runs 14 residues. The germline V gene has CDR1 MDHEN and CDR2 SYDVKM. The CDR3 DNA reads TGTGCCAGCGGTTTGCTAGCAGGAGCCTACGAGCAGTATTTC. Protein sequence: CASGLLAGAYEQYF.

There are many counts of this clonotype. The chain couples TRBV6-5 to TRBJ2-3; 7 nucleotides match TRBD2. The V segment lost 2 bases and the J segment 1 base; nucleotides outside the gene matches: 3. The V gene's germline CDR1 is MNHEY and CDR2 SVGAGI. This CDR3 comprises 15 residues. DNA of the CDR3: TGTGCCAGCAGTTACGAGCGGGGACGCACAGATACGCAGTATTTT. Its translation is CASSYERGRTDTQYF.

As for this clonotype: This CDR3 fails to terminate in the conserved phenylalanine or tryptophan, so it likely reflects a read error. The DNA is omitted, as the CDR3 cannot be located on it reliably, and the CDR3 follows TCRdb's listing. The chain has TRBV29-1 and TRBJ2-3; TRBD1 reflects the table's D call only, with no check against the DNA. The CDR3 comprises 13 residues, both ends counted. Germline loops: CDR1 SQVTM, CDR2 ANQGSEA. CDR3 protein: CSAAGASADTRYS.

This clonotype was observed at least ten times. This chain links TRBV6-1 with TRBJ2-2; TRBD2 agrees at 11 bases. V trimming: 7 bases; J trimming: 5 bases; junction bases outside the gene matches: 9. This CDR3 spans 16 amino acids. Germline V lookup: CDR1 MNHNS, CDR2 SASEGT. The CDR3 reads CASKYTSGRRTGELFF. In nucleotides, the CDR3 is TGTGCCAGCAAATATACTAGCGGGAGACGGACCGGGGAGCTGTTTTTT.

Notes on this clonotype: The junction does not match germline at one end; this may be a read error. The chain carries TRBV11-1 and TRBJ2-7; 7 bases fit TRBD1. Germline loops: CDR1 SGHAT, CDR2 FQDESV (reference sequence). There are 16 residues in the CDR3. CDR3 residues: CASSFSDARTGDEQYF. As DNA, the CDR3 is TGTGCCAGCAGCTTTTCTGATGCCAGGACAGGCGACGAACAGTACTTC. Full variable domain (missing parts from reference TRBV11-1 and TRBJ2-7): EAEVAQSPRYKITEKSQAVAFWCDPISGHATLYWYRQILGQGPELLVQFQDESVVDDSQLPKDRFSAERLKGVDSTLKIQPAELGDSAMYLCASSFSDARTGDEQYFGPGTRLTVT.

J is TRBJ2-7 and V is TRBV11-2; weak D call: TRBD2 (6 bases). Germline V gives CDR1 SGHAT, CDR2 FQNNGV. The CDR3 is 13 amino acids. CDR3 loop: CASSSGGASEQYV. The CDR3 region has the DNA TGTGCCAGCAGCTCCGGAGGGGCTAGCGAGCAATACGTC.

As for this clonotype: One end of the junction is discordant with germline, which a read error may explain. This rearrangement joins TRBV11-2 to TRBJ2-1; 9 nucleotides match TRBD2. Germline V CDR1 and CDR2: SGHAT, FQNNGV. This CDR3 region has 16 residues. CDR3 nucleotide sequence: TGTGCCAGCAACTTAGAGCTCCTAGCGGGAATAAATGAGCGGATCTTC. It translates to CASNLELLAGINERIF.

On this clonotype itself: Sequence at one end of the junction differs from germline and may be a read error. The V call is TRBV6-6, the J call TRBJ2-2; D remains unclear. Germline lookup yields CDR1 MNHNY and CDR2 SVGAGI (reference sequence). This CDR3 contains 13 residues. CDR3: CACSYLGPGELFF. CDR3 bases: TGTGCCTGCAGTTACCTAGGTCCTGGGGAGCTGTTTTTT.

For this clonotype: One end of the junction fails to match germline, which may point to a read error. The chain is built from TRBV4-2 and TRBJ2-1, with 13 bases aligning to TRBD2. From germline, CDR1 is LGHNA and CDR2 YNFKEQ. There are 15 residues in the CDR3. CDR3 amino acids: CASGQGLAGVCEQFF. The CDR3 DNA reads TGTGCCAGCGGCCAAGGACTAGCGGGAGTGTGTGAGCAGTTCTTC.

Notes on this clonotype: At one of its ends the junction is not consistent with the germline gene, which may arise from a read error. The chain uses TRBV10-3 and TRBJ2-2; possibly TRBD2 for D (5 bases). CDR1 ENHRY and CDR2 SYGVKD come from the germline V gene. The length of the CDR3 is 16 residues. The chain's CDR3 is CAIMGTEGGNIGKLFF. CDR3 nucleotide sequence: TGTGCCATCATGGGAACAGAAGGTGGGAACATCGGGAAGCTGTTTTTT.

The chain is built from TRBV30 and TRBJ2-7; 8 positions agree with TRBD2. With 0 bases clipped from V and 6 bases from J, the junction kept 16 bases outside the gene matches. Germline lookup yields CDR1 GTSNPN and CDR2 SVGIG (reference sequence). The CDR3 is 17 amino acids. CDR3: CAWSVIHAGGYYGEQYF. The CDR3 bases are TGTGCCTGGAGTGTAATACACGCGGGGGGCTACTACGGCGAGCAGTACTTC.

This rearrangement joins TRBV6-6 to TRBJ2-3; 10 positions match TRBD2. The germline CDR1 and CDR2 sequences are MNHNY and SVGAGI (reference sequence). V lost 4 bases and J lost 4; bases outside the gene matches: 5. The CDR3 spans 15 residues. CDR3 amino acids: CASSLTSGCADTQYF. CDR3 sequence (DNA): TGTGCCAGCAGTTTGACTAGCGGGTGTGCAGATACGCAGTATTTT.

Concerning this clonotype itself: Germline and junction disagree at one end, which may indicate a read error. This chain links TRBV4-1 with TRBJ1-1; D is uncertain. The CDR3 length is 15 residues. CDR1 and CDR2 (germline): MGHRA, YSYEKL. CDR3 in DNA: TGCGCCAGCAGCCATGTGTTTAGGTCGAACATTGAAGCTTTCTTT. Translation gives CASSHVFRSNIEAFF.